This is a list of T cell receptor beta chains from one sample in a study of cytomegalovirus exposure and HLA in healthy donors. Libraries were prepared by immunoSEQ multiplex PCR; TCRdb keeps only in-frame clonotypes and omits some of them. The sample shows about 85,000 clones, 80% of them seen only once. Sequencing was performed on PBMCs. Receptors originate from a man aged 45 to 65 in good health and CMV-seropositive. CDR3s include the opening cysteine and the closing phenylalanine or tryptophan. The D gene is left open where the match is weak. A row's size may be missing; if present it is once, few, many or a size class.

V: TRBV5-4; size: once; J: TRBJ1-1; D: -; DNA: TGTGCCAGCAGCTTGGCCTTGGGGGCGAGGGGAGCTTTCTTT; CDR3: CASSLALGARGAFF
V: TRBV7-9; size: -; J: TRBJ2-1; D: -; DNA: TGTGCCAGCAGCTTAGCTTTTCGTGTTGAGCAGTTCTTC; CDR3: CASSLAFRVEQFF
V: TRBV7-2; size: few; J: TRBJ2-7; D: TRBD2; DNA: TGTGCCAGCAGCTTATTCCTTGGGGACGGGACTAGCTCCTACGAGCAGTACTTC; CDR3: CASSLFLGDGTSSYEQYF
V: TRBV19; size: once; J: TRBJ1-5; D: TRBD1; DNA: TGTGCCAGTGGGAGACAGGGTGTCGATCAGCCCCAGCATTTT; CDR3: CASGRQGVDQPQHF
V: TRBV7-9; size: -; J: TRBJ2-7; D: -; DNA: TGTTCCACCCTCCTAGAGGGAGAGCAGTACTTC; CDR3: CSTLLEGEQYF
V: TRBV7-2; size: -; J: TRBJ2-5; D: -; DNA: TGTGCCAGCAGCTTGCAGGGGGGCAGGGTAGGAGAGACCCAGTACTTC; CDR3: CASSLQGGRVGETQYF
V: TRBV7-9; size: -; J: TRBJ2-7; D: TRBD1; DNA: TGTGCCAGCAGCGCCGGGACAGGCCCCTACGAGCAGTACTTC; CDR3: CASSAGTGPYEQYF
V: TRBV10-2; size: -; J: TRBJ2-7; D: TRBD2; DNA: TGCGCCAGCGCTGGACTAGCGGCTCCCTACGAGCAGTACTTC; CDR3: CASAGLAAPYEQYF
V: TRBV30; size: -; J: TRBJ1-2; D: TRBD1; DNA: TGTGCCTGGAGTAGAGGACAGGGGGCTCGTGGCTACACCTTC; CDR3: CAWSRGQGARGYTF
V: TRBV11-2; size: once; J: TRBJ1-2; D: TRBD1; DNA: TGTGCCAGCAGCTCCGGACAGGGGGCAACCCTCTATGGCTACACCTTC; CDR3: CASSSGQGATLYGYTF
V: TRBV19; size: -; J: TRBJ2-1; D: TRBD2; DNA: TGTGCCAGTAGTAGGACTAGCGGTCTCTACAATGAGCAGTTCTTC; CDR3: CASSRTSGLYNEQFF
V: TRBV7-6; size: -; J: TRBJ2-7; D: -; DNA: TGTGCCAGCAGCTTACCCGACAGGTTCGGGGAGCAGTACTTC; CDR3: CASSLPDRFGEQYF
V: TRBV19; size: -; J: TRBJ2-7; D: -; DNA: TGTGCCAGTAGTAGCGGCTCCTACGAGCAGTACTTC; CDR3: CASSSGSYEQYF
V: TRBV27; size: -; J: TRBJ2-1; D: -; DNA: TGTGCCAGCAGTTTTAATCGGGGTGAGCAGTTCTTC; CDR3: CASSFNRGEQFF
V: TRBV4-1; size: few; J: TRBJ2-7; D: TRBD1; DNA: TGCGCCAGCAGCCGAGGACAGGGGCGCGAGCAGTACTTC; CDR3: CASSRGQGREQYF
V: TRBV5-1; size: -; J: TRBJ2-5; D: -; DNA: TGCGCCAGCAGCTTCGACCCCCATGGGGCTGGAGAGACCCAGTACTTC; CDR3: CASSFDPHGAGETQYF
V: TRBV29-1; size: -; J: TRBJ2-7; D: -; DNA: TGCAGCGTTGCTAGCGGTGGAGGACAGTACGAGCAGTACTTC; CDR3: CSVASGGGQYEQYF
V: TRBV4-1; size: -; J: TRBJ1-2; D: -; DNA: TGCGCCAGCAGCCAGACAGCTAACTATGGCTACACCTTC; CDR3: CASSQTANYGYTF
V: TRBV15; size: -; J: TRBJ1-4; D: -; DNA: TGTGCCACCAGCAGAGGAAAACCGGAGGAAAAACTGTTTTTT; CDR3: CATSRGKPEEKLFF
V: TRBV27; size: -; J: TRBJ2-7; D: -; DNA: TGTGCCAGCAGTACCCGGGGGGCTTACGAGCAGTACTTC; CDR3: CASSTRGAYEQYF
V: TRBV7-2; size: -; J: TRBJ2-5; D: -; DNA: TGTGCCAGCACCCTAGACAGACAAGAGACCCAGTACTTC; CDR3: CASTLDRQETQYF
V: TRBV6-1; size: -; J: TRBJ2-3; D: TRBD1; DNA: TGTGCCAGCAGTCCGGGACAGGCCACAGATACGCAGTATTTT; CDR3: CASSPGQATDTQYF
V: TRBV7-6; size: -; J: TRBJ2-1; D: -; DNA: TGTGCCAGCAGCTTAGTCGGCGGGGCCTACAATGAGCAGTTCTTC; CDR3: CASSLVGGAYNEQFF
V: TRBV6-1; size: -; J: TRBJ2-7; D: TRBD1; DNA: TGTGCCAGCAGTGAAACGGGACAGGGTTCTGTTTACGAGCAGTACTTC; CDR3: CASSETGQGSVYEQYF
V: TRBV9; size: -; J: TRBJ2-1; D: -; DNA: TGTGCCAGCAGCATCCGAGGGGGAGCCCCGAGCTCCTACAATGAGCAGTTCTTC; CDR3: CASSIRGGAPSSYNEQFF
V: TRBV28; size: -; J: TRBJ1-4; D: -; DNA: TGTGCCACCATCGGGGGTTCGGGTAATGAAAAACTGTTTTTT; CDR3: CATIGGSGNEKLFF
V: TRBV10-3; size: -; J: TRBJ1-4; D: TRBD1; DNA: TGTGCCATCAGTGGGGGAAGAGGACAGGGGAGTGAAAAACTGTTTTTT; CDR3: CAISGGRGQGSEKLFF
V: TRBV7-3; size: -; J: TRBJ2-4; D: -; DNA: TGTGCCAGCAGCTTAACCAGGTCTGGTAACAGTCAGTACTTC; CDR3: CASSLTRSGNSQYF
V: TRBV7-9; size: -; J: TRBJ2-7; D: -; DNA: TGTGCCAGCAGCTTAGTGCAGGGTTTAAGACGCGAGCAGTACTTC; CDR3: CASSLVQGLRREQYF
V: TRBV7-6; size: -; J: TRBJ2-1; D: TRBD2; DNA: TGTGCCAGCAGCTTGGTCACTAGCGGACCCTACAATGAGCAGTTCTTC; CDR3: CASSLVTSGPYNEQFF
V: TRBV29-1; size: -; J: TRBJ1-1; D: TRBD1; DNA: TGCAGCGGTCAAAACCCCGGGACAGGGAGCGCTTTCTTT; CDR3: CSGQNPGTGSAFF
V: TRBV2; size: -; J: TRBJ2-7; D: TRBD2; DNA: TGTGCCAGCAGAGGGGGGACTAGCGGGAGCATTGGGAACGAGCAGTACTTC; CDR3: CASRGGTSGSIGNEQYF
V: TRBV7-2; size: -; J: TRBJ1-1; D: TRBD1; DNA: TGTGCCAGCAGCTTATTGGCCCCGGGACAGAAGAACACTGAAGCTTTCTTT; CDR3: CASSLLAPGQKNTEAFF
V: TRBV11-3; size: -; J: TRBJ2-2; D: -; DNA: TGTGCCAGCAACAGAGGGGGGGGGTACACCGGGGAGCTGTTTTTT; CDR3: CASNRGGGYTGELFF
V: TRBV19; size: -; J: TRBJ2-7; D: TRBD1; DNA: TGTGCCAGTAGTATGGGACAGGGGGCCCACGAGCAGTACTTC; CDR3: CASSMGQGAHEQYF